The present entry profiles one TCR beta chain with its context. Sequencing used immunoSEQ multiplex PCR; TCRdb keeps in-frame clones, though not all of them. The sample carries approximately 2.4 million clones, under 97% recorded once. The sample belongs to a study of shared clonotypes between healthy human individuals. Trimming took off 4 bases at V and 0 bases at J, with 9 bases between the two ends. CDR1 and CDR2 from the germline V gene are MNHNY and SVGAGI (reference sequence). This CDR3 is 14 amino acids long. This clonotype was obtained from a man younger than 35 in good health. The sequenced sample consisted of naive CD4+ T cells sorted from blood. Subset defined: CD45RA+ positively selected. The chain employs TRBV6-6 and TRBJ1-1; D not resolved. The CDR3 DNA sequence: TGTGCCAGCAGTTTAGGCAGTATGAACACTGAAGCTTTCTTT. This translates into CASSLGSMNTEAFF.